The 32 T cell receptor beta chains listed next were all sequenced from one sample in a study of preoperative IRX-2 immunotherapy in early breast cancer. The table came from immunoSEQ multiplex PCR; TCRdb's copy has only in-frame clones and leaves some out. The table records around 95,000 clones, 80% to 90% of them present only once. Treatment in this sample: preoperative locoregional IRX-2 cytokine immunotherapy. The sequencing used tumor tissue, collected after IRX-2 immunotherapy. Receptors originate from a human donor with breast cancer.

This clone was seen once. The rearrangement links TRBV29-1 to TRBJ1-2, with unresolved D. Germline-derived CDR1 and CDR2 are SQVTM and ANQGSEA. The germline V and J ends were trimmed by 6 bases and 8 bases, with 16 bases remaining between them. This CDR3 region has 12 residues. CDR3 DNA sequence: TGCAGCGTAAAAGGGTTGAGTCGGGGCTACACCTTC. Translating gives CSVKGLSRGYTF.

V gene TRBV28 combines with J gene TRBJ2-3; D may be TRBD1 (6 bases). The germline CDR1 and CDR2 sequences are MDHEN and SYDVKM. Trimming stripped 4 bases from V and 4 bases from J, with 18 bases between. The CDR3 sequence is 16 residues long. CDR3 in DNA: TGTGCCAGCAGTTCCGCCCCTGGGAAGGGGGCAGATACGCAGTATTTT. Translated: CASSSAPGKGADTQYF.

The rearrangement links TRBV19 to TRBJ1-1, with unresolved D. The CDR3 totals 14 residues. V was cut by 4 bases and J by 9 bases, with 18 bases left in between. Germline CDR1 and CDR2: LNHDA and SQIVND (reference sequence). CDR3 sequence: CASSRARERVQAFF. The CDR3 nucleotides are TGTGCCAGTAGTAGGGCAAGGGAACGGGTACAAGCTTTCTTT.

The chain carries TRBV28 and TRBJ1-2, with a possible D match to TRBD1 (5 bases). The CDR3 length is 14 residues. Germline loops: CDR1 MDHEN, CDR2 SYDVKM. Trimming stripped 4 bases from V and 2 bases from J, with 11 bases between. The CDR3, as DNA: TGTGCCAGCAGTTCCTACCAGGGCAACTATGGCTACACCTTC. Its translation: CASSSYQGNYGYTF.

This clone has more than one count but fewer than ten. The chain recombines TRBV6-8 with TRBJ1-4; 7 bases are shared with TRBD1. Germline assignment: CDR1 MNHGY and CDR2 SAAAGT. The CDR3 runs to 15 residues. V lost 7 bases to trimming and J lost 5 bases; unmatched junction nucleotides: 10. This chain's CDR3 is CASKIPGQQNEKLFF. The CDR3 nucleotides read TGTGCCAGCAAGATCCCGGGACAGCAAAATGAAAAACTGTTTTTT.

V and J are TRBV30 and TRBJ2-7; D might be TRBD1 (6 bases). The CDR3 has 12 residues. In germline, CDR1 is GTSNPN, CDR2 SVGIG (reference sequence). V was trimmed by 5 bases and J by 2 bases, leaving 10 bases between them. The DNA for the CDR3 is TGTGCCTGGGGGGGCGTCCCCTACGAGCAGTACTTC. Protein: CAWGGVPYEQYF.

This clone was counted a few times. This CDR3 is CASSLVPGQGAQPQHF. CDR3 nucleotide sequence: TGCGCCAGCAGCTTGGTTCCGGGACAGGGGGCTCAGCCCCAGCATTTT. The J gene is TRBJ1-5, the V gene TRBV5-1; 12 nucleotides match TRBD1. The V and J ends lost 0 bases and 6 bases, in that order; junction bases with no gene match: 4. Germline assignment: CDR1 SGHRS and CDR2 YFSETQ. This CDR3 region has 16 residues.

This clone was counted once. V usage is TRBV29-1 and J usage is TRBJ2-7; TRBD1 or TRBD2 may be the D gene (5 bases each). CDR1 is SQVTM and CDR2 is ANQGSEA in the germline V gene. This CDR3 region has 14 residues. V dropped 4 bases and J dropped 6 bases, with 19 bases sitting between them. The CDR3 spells CSVVGTSTGIEQYF. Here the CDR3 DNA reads TGCAGCGTTGTGGGGACCTCCACCGGGATCGAGCAGTACTTC.

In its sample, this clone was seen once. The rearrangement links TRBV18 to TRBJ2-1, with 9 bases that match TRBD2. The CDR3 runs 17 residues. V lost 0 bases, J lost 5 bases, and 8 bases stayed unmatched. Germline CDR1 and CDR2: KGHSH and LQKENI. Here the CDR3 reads CASSPPSAGGPHNEQFF. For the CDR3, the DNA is TGTGCCAGCTCACCACCATCGGCGGGAGGGCCCCACAATGAGCAGTTCTTC. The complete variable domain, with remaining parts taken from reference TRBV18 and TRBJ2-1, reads NAGVMQNPRHLVRRRGQEARLRCSPMKGHSHVYWYRQLPEEGLKFMVYLQKENIIDESGMPKERFSAEFPKEGPSILRIQQVVRGDSAAYFCASSPPSAGGPHNEQFFGPGTRLTVL.

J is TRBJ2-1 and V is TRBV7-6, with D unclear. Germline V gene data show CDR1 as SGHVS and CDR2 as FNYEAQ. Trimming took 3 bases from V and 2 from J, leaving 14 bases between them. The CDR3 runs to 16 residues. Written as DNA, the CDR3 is TGTGCCAGCAGCTTCCTAATGAGCGACGCCTACAATGAGCAGTTCTTC. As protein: CASSFLMSDAYNEQFF.

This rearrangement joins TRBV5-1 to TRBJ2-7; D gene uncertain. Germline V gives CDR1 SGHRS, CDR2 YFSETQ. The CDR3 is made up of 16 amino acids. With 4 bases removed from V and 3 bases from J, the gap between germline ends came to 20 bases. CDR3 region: CASSPQGIISGYEQYF. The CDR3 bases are TGCGCCAGCAGCCCACAAGGGATCATATCGGGCTACGAGCAGTACTTC.

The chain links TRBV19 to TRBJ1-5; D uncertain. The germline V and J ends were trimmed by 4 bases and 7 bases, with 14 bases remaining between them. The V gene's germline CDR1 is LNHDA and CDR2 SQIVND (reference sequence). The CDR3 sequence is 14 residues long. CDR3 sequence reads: CASSRTLLTQPQHF. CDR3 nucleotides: TGTGCCAGTAGTAGGACCCTGTTGACGCAGCCCCAGCATTTT.

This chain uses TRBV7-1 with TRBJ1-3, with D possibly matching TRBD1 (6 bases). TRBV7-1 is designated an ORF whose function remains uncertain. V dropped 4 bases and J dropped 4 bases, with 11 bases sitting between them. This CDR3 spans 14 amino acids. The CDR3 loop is CASSLGAQGNTIYF. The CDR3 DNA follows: TGTGCCAGCAGCTTGGGGGCGCAAGGAAACACCATATATTTT.

This chain's CDR3 is CASSFSSPGGSSYNSPLHF. CDR3 DNA: TGTGCCAGCAGCTTCTCATCACCCGGGGGCAGCTCCTATAATTCACCCCTCCACTTT. The chain couples TRBV7-5 to TRBJ1-6. TRBV7-5 is a documented pseudogene. The CDR3 is 19 residues long.

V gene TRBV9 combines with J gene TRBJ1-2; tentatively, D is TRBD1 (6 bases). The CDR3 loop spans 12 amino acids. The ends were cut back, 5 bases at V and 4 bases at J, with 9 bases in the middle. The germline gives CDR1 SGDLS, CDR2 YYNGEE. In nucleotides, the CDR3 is TGTGCCAGCAGAAAGGACAGCTATGGCTACACCTTC. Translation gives CASRKDSYGYTF.

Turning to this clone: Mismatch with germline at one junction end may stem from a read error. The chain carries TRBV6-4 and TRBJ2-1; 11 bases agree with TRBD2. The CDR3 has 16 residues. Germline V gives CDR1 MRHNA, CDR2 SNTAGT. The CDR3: CAISEPTSGDYNEQFF. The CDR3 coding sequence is TGTGCCATCAGTGAGCCGACTAGCGGGGATTACAATGAGCAGTTCTTC.

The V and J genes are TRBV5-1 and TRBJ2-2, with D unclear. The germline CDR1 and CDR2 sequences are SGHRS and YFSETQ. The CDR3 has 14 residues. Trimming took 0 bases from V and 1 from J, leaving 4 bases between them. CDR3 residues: CASSLGQNTGELFF. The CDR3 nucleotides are TGCGCCAGCAGCTTGGGCCAGAACACCGGGGAGCTGTTTTTT.

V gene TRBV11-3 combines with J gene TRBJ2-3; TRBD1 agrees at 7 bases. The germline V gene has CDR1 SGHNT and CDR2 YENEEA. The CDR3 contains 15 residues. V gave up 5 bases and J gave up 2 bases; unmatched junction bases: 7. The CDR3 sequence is CASSDRGQYTDTQYF. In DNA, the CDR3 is TGTGCCAGCAGCGATAGGGGACAGTACACAGATACGCAGTATTTT.

This chain's CDR3 is CASRLEFVWWDRGRYLAKNIQYF. In DNA, the CDR3 is TGTGCAAGTCGCTTAGAATTCGTTTGGTGGGACAGGGGTCGGTATCTAGCCAAAAACATTCAGTACTTC. V gene TRBV12-2 combines with J gene TRBJ2-4; TRBD1 is the table's D call and was not checked against the DNA. TRBV12-2 is an annotated pseudogene. This CDR3 has 23 residues.

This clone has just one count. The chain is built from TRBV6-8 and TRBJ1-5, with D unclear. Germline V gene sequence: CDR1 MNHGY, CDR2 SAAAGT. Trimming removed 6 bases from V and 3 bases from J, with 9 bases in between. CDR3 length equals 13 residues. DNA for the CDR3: TGTGCCAGCAGACTACAGCCCAATCAGCCCCAGCATTTT. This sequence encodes CASRLQPNQPQHF.

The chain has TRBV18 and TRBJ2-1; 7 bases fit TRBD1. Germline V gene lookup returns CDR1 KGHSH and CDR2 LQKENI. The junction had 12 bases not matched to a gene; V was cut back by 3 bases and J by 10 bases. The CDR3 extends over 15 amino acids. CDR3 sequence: CASSPKFSPDREQFF. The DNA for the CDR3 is TGTGCCAGCTCACCCAAGTTCTCGCCGGACAGGGAGCAGTTCTTC.

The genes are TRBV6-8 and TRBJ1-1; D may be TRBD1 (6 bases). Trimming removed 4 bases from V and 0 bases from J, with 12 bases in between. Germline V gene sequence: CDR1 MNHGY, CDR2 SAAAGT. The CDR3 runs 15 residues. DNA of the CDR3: TGTGCCAGCAGTTTCGGACAGACCATGAACACTGAAGCTTTCTTT. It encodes CASSFGQTMNTEAFF.

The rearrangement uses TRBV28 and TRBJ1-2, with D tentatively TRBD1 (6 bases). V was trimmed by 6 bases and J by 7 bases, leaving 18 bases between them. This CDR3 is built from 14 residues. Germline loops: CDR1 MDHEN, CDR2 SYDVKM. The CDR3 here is CASRYAQGYGGYTF. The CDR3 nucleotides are TGTGCCAGCAGGTATGCTCAGGGGTACGGTGGCTACACCTTC.

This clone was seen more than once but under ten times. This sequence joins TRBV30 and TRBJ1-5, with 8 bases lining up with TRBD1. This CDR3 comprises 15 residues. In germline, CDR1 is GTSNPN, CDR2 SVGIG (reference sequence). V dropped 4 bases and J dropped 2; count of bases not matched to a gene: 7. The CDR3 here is CAWISKGQGNQPQHF. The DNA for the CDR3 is TGTGCCTGGATCTCAAAGGGACAGGGCAATCAGCCCCAGCATTTT. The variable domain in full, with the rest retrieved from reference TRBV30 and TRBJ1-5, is SQTIHQWPATLVQPVGSPLSLECTVEGTSNPNLYWYRQAAGRGLQLLFYSVGIGQISSEVPQNLSASRPQDRQFILSSKKLLLSDSGFYLCAWISKGQGNQPQHFGDGTRLSIL.

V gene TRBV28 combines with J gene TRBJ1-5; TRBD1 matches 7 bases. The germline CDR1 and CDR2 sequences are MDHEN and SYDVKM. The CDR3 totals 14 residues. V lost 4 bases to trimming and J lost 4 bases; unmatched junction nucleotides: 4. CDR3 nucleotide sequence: TGTGCCAGCAGTTCGGGACAGCCAAATCAGCCCCAGCATTTT. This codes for CASSSGQPNQPQHF.

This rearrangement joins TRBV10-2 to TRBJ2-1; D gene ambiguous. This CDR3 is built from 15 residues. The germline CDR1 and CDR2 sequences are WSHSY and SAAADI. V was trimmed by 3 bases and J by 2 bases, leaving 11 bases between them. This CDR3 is CASSDLDFTYNEQFF. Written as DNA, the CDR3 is TGCGCCAGCAGTGACCTAGACTTTACCTACAATGAGCAGTTCTTC.

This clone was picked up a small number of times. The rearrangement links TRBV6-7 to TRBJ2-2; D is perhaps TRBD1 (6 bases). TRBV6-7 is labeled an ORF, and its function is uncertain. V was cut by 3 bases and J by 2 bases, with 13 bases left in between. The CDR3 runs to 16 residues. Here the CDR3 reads CASSYGGVGNTGELFF. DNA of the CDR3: TGTGCCAGCAGTTATGGGGGCGTAGGCAACACCGGGGAGCTGTTTTTT.

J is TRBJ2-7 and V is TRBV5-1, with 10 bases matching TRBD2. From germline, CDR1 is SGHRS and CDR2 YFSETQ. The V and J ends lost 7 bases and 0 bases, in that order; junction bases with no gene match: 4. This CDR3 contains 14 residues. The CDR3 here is CASGASGSSYEQYF. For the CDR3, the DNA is TGCGCCAGCGGAGCTAGCGGGAGCTCCTACGAGCAGTACTTC.

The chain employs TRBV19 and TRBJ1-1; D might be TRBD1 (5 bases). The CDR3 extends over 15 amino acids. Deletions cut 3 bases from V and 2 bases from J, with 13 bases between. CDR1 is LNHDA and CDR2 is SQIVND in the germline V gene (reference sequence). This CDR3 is CASSIPLGGNTEAFF. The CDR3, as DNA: TGTGCCAGTAGTATCCCCCTGGGGGGAAACACTGAAGCTTTCTTT. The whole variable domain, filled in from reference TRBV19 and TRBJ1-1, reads DGGITQSPKYLFRKEGQNVTLSCEQNLNHDAMYWYRQDPGQGLRLIYYSQIVNDFQKGDIAEGYSVSREKKESFPLTVTSAQKNPTAFYLCASSIPLGGNTEAFFGQGTRLTVV.

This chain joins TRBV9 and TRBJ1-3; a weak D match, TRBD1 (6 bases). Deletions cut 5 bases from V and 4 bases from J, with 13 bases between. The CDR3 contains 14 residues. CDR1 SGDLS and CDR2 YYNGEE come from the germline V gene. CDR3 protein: CASSSRTVGNTIYF. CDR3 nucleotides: TGTGCCAGCAGTTCTCGGACAGTCGGAAACACCATATATTTT.

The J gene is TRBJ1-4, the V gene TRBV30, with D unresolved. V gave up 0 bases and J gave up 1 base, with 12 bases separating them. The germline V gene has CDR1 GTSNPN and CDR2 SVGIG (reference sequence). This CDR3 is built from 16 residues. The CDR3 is CAWSVPIPGTNEKLFF. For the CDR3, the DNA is TGTGCCTGGAGTGTACCCATACCTGGAACTAATGAAAAACTGTTTTTT.

For the CDR3, the DNA is TGTGCCAGTAGCCAGGGGGTAGCGGTCACTGAAGCTTTCTTT. Translation: CASSQGVAVTEAFF. The chain combines TRBV19 with TRBJ1-1, with 7 bases matching TRBD1. Germline V gives CDR1 LNHDA, CDR2 SQIVND (reference sequence). The CDR3 consists of 14 residues. V shed 6 bases, J shed 4 bases, and the junction held 8 bases outside the gene matches.